A selection of T cell receptor beta chains follows, all from one sample in a study of OX40 agonist ivuxolimab in advanced cancers. Method: immunoSEQ multiplex PCR; TCRdb's copy keeps in-frame clones and lacks some. Here the sample spans approximately 50,000 clones, 85% being singletons. The sample here was CD4+ or CD8+ T cells sorted from blood, taken in a trial of the OX40 agonist ivuxolimab. The receptor set was obtained from an adult with an advanced solid tumor such as melanoma, head and neck, liver or kidney cancer. Both conserved end residues are part of each CDR3. A D gene is named only where the DNA matches it firmly. Expanded clones are given a class, and other clones once, few, many or no size at all.

TRBV10-2	TRBD2	14	few	TRBJ2-7	TGCGCCAGCAGTGAGTGGACTAGCGATTACGAGCAGTACTTC	CASSEWTSDYEQYF
TRBV11-1	.	17	.	TRBJ2-3	TGTGCCAGCAGCACCGAGATTTGGGACACTAGCACAGATACGCAGTATTTT	CASSTEIWDTSTDTQYF
TRBV19	.	15	.	TRBJ2-7	TGTGCCAGTAGTCCCGGGGGGCGCATTGCCTACGAGCAGTACTTC	CASSPGGRIAYEQYF
TRBV7-6	TRBD2	15	.	TRBJ2-1	TGTGCCAGCAGCCAAGGCGGGGGGGCCTACAATGAGCAGTTCTTC	CASSQGGGAYNEQFF
TRBV19	TRBD1	16	.	TRBJ2-2	TGTGCCAGCCCGACCCAAGGACAGGGGCCCACCGGGGAGCTGTTTTTT	CASPTQGQGPTGELFF
TRBV7-3	.	12	few	TRBJ2-1	TGTGCCAGCAGCTTAGGGTTCGGTGAGCAGTTCTTC	CASSLGFGEQFF
TRBV7-2	TRBD2	17	.	TRBJ2-2	TGTGCCAGCAGGCGAACTAGCGGGGGGGCGAACACCGGGGAGCTGTTTTTT	CASRRTSGGANTGELFF
TRBV28	TRBD1	17	.	TRBJ2-5	TGTGCCAGCAGTTTTGGGACAGGTTACCTAGAGGAAGAGACCCAGTACTTC	CASSFGTGYLEEETQYF
TRBV5-6	.	14	.	TRBJ1-2	TGTGCCAGCAGCTTGGACCAGGGTCTCTATGGCTACACCTTC	CASSLDQGLYGYTF
TRBV18	.	15	few	TRBJ2-2	TGTGCCAGCTCACCCCCCCGGGGCAACACCGGGGAGCTGTTTTTT	CASSPPRGNTGELFF
TRBV9	TRBD2	15	.	TRBJ2-1	TGTGCCAGCAGCATGACGGGGGGCTCCTACAATGAGCAGTTCTTC	CASSMTGGSYNEQFF
TRBV5-1	.	14	.	TRBJ1-1	TGCGCCAGCACACCGGGCAGCTTGAACACTGAAGCTTTCTTT	CASTPGSLNTEAFF
TRBV5-6	.	14	.	TRBJ1-1	TGTGCCAGCAGCTTGGTCGGGACCTACACTGAAGCTTTCTTT	CASSLVGTYTEAFF
TRBV19	.	15	.	TRBJ1-1	TGTGCCAGTAGTCCCCCCGGGGAGGTGAACACTGAAGCTTTCTTT	CASSPPGEVNTEAFF
TRBV4-3	.	12	few	TRBJ2-5	TGCGCCAGCAGCCAAGACCGGGGGACCCAGTACTTC	CASSQDRGTQYF
TRBV11-2	.	16	.	TRBJ1-6	TGTGCCAGCAGCTTAGCCACCTTCTCCTATAATTCACCCCTCCACTTT	CASSLATFSYNSPLHF
TRBV30	TRBD2	22	.	TRBJ2-2	TGTGCCTGGAGTGGGGACCTAGCATGGGGACTAGCGGGGGATCGGGTCACCGGGGAGCTGTTTTTT	CAWSGDLAWGLAGDRVTGELFF
TRBV19	TRBD2	18	few	TRBJ2-7	TGTGCCAGTAGTATCGCTAGCGGGGGTCCTTGGTCCTCCTACGAGCAGTACTTC	CASSIASGGPWSSYEQYF
TRBV5-1	.	16	.	TRBJ1-1	TGCGCCAGCAGCTTGGCAGGGGTAGGGGAGTACACTGAAGCTTTCTTT	CASSLAGVGEYTEAFF
TRBV4-1	.	13	.	TRBJ2-7	TGCGCCAGCAGCCAAAGGGGGGGCTACGAGCAGTACTTC	CASSQRGGYEQYF
TRBV2	TRBD1	15	.	TRBJ2-3	TGTGCCAGCAGAGGGGGACAGATCAGAACAGATACGCAGTATTTT	CASRGGQIRTDTQYF
TRBV5-1	.	12	.	TRBJ2-1	TGCGCCAGCAGCTTGGTAAGAAATGAGCAGTTCTTC	CASSLVRNEQFF
TRBV18	.	15	.	TRBJ2-7	TGTGCCAGCTCACAGACTCCCGGGGGGCAAGACGAGCAGTACTTC	CASSQTPGGQDEQYF
TRBV9	TRBD1	13	.	TRBJ1-2	TGTGCCAGCAGCGCACGACAGGGTTATGGCTACACCTTC	CASSARQGYGYTF
TRBV5-1	.	13	.	TRBJ1-2	TGCGCCAGCAGCCCGGGACCGAACAATGGCTACACCTTC	CASSPGPNNGYTF
TRBV6-5	.	13	.	TRBJ2-7	TGTGCCAGCAGGCGCGGAACCAACTACGAGCAGTACTTC	CASRRGTNYEQYF
TRBV11-2	TRBD1	15	.	TRBJ2-1	TGTGCCAGCAGCCACAGGACAGGGCGGAGGGCTGAGCAGTTCTTC	CASSHRTGRRAEQFF
TRBV6-4	TRBD1	16	.	TRBJ1-5	TGTGCCAGCAGTGGTTTTACAGGGGAGACAGATCAGCCCCAGCATTTT	CASSGFTGETDQPQHF
TRBV11-2	.	15	.	TRBJ1-2	TGTGCCAGCAGCTTCCGGGGGGGCGCTAACTATGGCTACACCTTC	CASSFRGGANYGYTF
TRBV7-3	TRBD2	16	.	TRBJ2-2	TGTGCCAGCAGCCCACGGGGGGGCTCGAACACCGGGGAGCTGTTTTTT	CASSPRGGSNTGELFF
TRBV2	TRBD2	16	few	TRBJ2-5	TGTGCCAGCAGATTACGTAGCGGGAGTGGTCAAGAGACCCAGTACTTC	CASRLRSGSGQETQYF
TRBV10-1	.	12	.	TRBJ2-2	TGCGCCAGCAGTAAGAACACCGGGGAGCTGTTTTTT	CASSKNTGELFF
TRBV7-2	.	13	.	TRBJ1-2	TGTGCCAGCAGCTTAAAACGGGTCTATGGCTACACCTTC	CASSLKRVYGYTF
TRBV11-3	TRBD1	14	.	TRBJ1-1	TGTGCCAGCAGCTTCCACAGGGGGAACACTGAAGCTTTCTTT	CASSFHRGNTEAFF
TRBV4-3	.	17	.	TRBJ2-1	TGCGCCAGCAGCCAAGAGACGGGGCCAGCCTCCTACAATGAGCAGTTCTTC	CASSQETGPASYNEQFF
TRBV13	.	16	.	TRBJ1-2	TGTGCCAGCAGCTTAGGGCGGGGGAGGCGCAACTATGGCTACACCTTC	CASSLGRGRRNYGYTF
TRBV2	.	16	.	TRBJ1-6	TGTGCCAGCATCGGGGCACCGAGCTCCTATAATTCACCCCTCCACTTT	CASIGAPSSYNSPLHF
TRBV1	.	13	once	TRBJ1-3	TGCACCAGCAGCCGAGCTCAGGGAAACACCATATATTTT	CTSSRAQGNTIYF
TRBV9	.	15	.	TRBJ1-4	TGTGCCAGCAGCGCTTCAGGGTTCTCCGGTGAAAAACTGTTTTTT	CASSASGFSGEKLFF
TRBV11-2	.	15	.	TRBJ1-1	TGTGCCAGCAGCGTGTTGGGGGGGGGTGCCACTGAAGCTTTCTTT	CASSVLGGGATEAFF
TRBV7-2	TRBD1	16	.	TRBJ1-6	TGTGCCAGCAGCCGAATACAGGGGACACTGAATTCACCCCTCCACTTT	CASSRIQGTLNSPLHF
TRBV19	.	17	.	TRBJ1-3	TGTGCCAGTACCACAGACGCCAGCGTATTCTCTGGAAACACCATATATTTT	CASTTDASVFSGNTIYF
TRBV18	.	17	.	TRBJ2-7	TGTGCCAGCTCCCCAGGCCTTGGGGCAGGAATCTCCTACGAGCAGTACTTC	CASSPGLGAGISYEQYF
TRBV29-1	.	11	medium-sized	TRBJ2-2	TGCAGCGTTAAGTTGGTCGGGGAGCTGTTTTTT	CSVKLVGELFF
TRBV7-8	TRBD1	13	.	TRBJ1-5	TGTGCCAGCAGCTTAAACAGGGGCCAGCCCCAGCATTTT	CASSLNRGQPQHF
TRBV9	.	15	.	TRBJ1-3	TGTGCCAGCAGCTCAGAGGCGGGTTTGGGAAACACCATATATTTT	CASSSEAGLGNTIYF
TRBV14	.	17	.	TRBJ1-3	TGTGCCAGCAGCCTGCGGGCGTCCGGGGGATCTGGAAACACCATATATTTT	CASSLRASGGSGNTIYF
TRBV7-3	.	13	.	TRBJ2-3	TGTGCCAGCAGCTTGGACATTACAGATACGCAGTATTTT	CASSLDITDTQYF
TRBV4-3	TRBD2	17	.	TRBJ2-3	TGCGCCAGCAGCCTTGGACTAGCGGGGCTTGGTTCAGATACGCAGTATTTT	CASSLGLAGLGSDTQYF
TRBV6-5	.	14	.	TRBJ1-1	TGTGCCAGCAGGATCTCCTTTCTGGCCGGGGAAGCTTTCTTT	CASRISFLAGEAFF
TRBV25-1	TRBD2	14	.	TRBJ2-1	TGTGCCACCGCTAGCGGGGCCCTATACAATGAGCAGTTCTTC	CATASGALYNEQFF
TRBV15	TRBD2	14	.	TRBJ2-7	TGTGCCACTCGTCCCTGGGGGGGTTCCTACGAGCAGTACTTC	CATRPWGGSYEQYF
TRBV7-2	.	13	.	TRBJ2-7	TGTGCCAGCAGCTTAGGGTGGGGTTCCGAGCAGTACTTC	CASSLGWGSEQYF
TRBV28	TRBD2	15	.	TRBJ2-5	TGTGCCAGCGGCCTAGCGGGGGCCGTCCAAGAGACCCAGTACTTC	CASGLAGAVQETQYF
TRBV30	.	12	.	TRBJ2-3	TGTGCCTGGAACCAGGGCACAGATACGCAGTATTTT	CAWNQGTDTQYF
TRBV2	.	12	.	TRBJ2-5	TGTGCCAGCAGTTGGTACCAAGAGACCCAGTACTTC	CASSWYQETQYF